This T cell receptor beta chain was sequenced in a study of cytotoxic CD8 clonotypes in ibrutinib-treated CLL. Study-wide context: Responses: roughly 24 partial, 2 complete; after median approximately 67 months, about 15 stayed remitted, some twelve progressed. The study's findings and limits: Before falling back toward baseline at progression, clonality had risen at the time of ibrutinib response. Baseline clonality, above age-matched healthy donor levels, tracked circulating CD8+ T-cell counts.

The protocol was immunoSEQ multiplex PCR, while the TCRdb copy is restricted to in-frame clones and leaves out a portion. The sample shows approximately 80,000 clones, around 84% of them seen only once. This CDR3 comprises 16 residues. The germline V and J ends were trimmed by 0 bases and 3 bases, with 16 bases remaining between them. The germline CDR1 and CDR2 sequences are SGHDT and YYEEEE. Notes on this clone: Its antigen is undetermined.

This rearrangement joins TRBV5-6 to TRBJ2-7; TRBD1 or TRBD2 may be the D gene (5 bases each). The source is a human donor with chronic lymphocytic leukemia. The specimen was PBMCs, collected before ibrutinib treatment. CDR3 bases: TGTGCCAGCAGCTTGGGCCGGGGCTTGCTGAGCTACGAGCAGTACTTC. Amino acids: CASSLGRGLLSYEQYF.